A single sample gave rise to the 4 T cell receptor beta chains below, sequenced in a study of early T cells in non-severe SARS-CoV-2 infection. TCRdb re-derived calls from the 5' RACE reads in MiXCR, one entry per CDR3 protein. The data contain about 61,000 distinct CDR3 sequences, 12% of them singletons. This material consisted of whole blood, taken at baseline. These TCRs come from an adult who was a healthcare worker with PCR-confirmed SARS-CoV-2 infection or an uninfected control (not recorded which). The donor label of this sample is uncertain.

This clonotype was recorded a few times. The V and J genes are TRBV5-1 and TRBJ2-6; no reliable D call. The CDR3 runs to 17 residues. Deletions cut 4 bases from V and 0 bases from J, with 14 bases between. Germline CDR1 reads SGHRS; CDR2 reads YFSETQ. For the CDR3, the DNA is TGCGCCAGCAGCCCCGATTCTCGTGCCTCTGGGGCCAACGTCCTGACTTTC. It translates to CASSPDSRASGANVLTF.

The sample holds a few counts of this clonotype. The chain uses TRBV12-3 or TRBV12-4 and TRBJ2-1, with a possible D match to TRBD1 (5 bases). V lost 3 bases, J lost 2 bases, and 11 bases lay in between. The CDR3 totals 15 residues. The CDR3 protein is CASSFGASPYNEQFF. The CDR3 region has the DNA TGTGCCAGCAGTTTTGGGGCTAGTCCCTACAATGAGCAGTTCTTC.

This clonotype was seen a handful of times. The V call is TRBV25-1, the J call TRBJ2-5, with D maybe TRBD1 (5 bases). This CDR3 comprises 15 residues. Trimming shortened V by 3 bases and J by 4 bases, and 15 bases separated the two germline ends. Per germline, CDR1 MGHDK and CDR2 SYGVNS. CDR3 sequence reads: CASSDWATQGETQYF. In DNA form, the CDR3 reads TGTGCCAGCAGTGATTGGGCTACCCAGGGAGAGACCCAGTACTTC.

J is TRBJ2-5 and V is TRBV13; no definite D call. Trimming shortened V by 0 bases and J by 6 bases, and 17 bases separated the two germline ends. CDR3 size: 16 residues. Germline loops: CDR1 PRHDT, CDR2 FYEKMQ (reference sequence). The CDR3 protein is CASSLGGRAVRQTQYF. In nucleotides, the CDR3 is TGTGCCAGCAGCTTAGGGGGCCGGGCGGTGAGGCAGACCCAGTACTTC.